One sample yielded the 5 T cell receptor beta chains listed below, sequenced in a study of blood T cells in healthy people across ages. A second PCR, run for about 7 to 11 cycles, used a sample-barcoded 5' primer plus a J-beta primer mix. TCRdb processed the 5' RACE reads anew with MiXCR; each CDR3 protein has one entry. Of approximately 800,000 distinct CDR3 sequences listed, 20% to 30% are singletons. The same data also went into a second study, on T cells of mothers and their children.

The sample taken for sequencing was blood. The receptors stem from a boy younger than 18 in good health.

This clonotype was observed a few times. V and J are TRBV4-1 and TRBJ2-5, with a possible D match to TRBD2 (5 bases). CDR1 MGHRA and CDR2 YSYEKL come from the germline V gene. The germline V and J ends were trimmed by 4 bases and 1 base, with 10 bases remaining between them. This CDR3 has 14 residues. CDR3 in DNA: TGCGCCAGCAGCCCGCGGGTTCTCCAAGAGACCCAGTACTTC. It yields the protein CASSPRVLQETQYF.

This clonotype was observed a few times. This chain uses TRBV6-6 with TRBJ2-7; perhaps TRBD1 as D (5 bases). Per germline, CDR1 MNHNY and CDR2 SVGAGI (reference sequence). Trimming cost V 2 bases and J 10 bases, with 15 bases left between them. The CDR3 length is 13 residues. This CDR3 reads CASSYVQGRAQYF. The CDR3 DNA sequence: TGTGCCAGCAGTTACGTGCAGGGAAGGGCCCAGTACTTC.

The rearrangement links TRBV5-1 to TRBJ1-1, with a weak D call TRBD1 (6 bases). V was cut by 5 bases and J by 0 bases, with 20 bases left in between. This CDR3 contains 17 residues. CDR1 is SGHRS and CDR2 is YFSETQ in the germline V gene. This chain's CDR3 is CASREGGAGRLNTEAFF. The CDR3 bases are TGCGCCAGCAGAGAAGGGGGGGCCGGACGGTTGAACACTGAAGCTTTCTTT. The entire variable domain, with the rest obtained from reference TRBV5-1 and TRBJ1-1, is as follows: KAGVTQTPRYLIKTRGQQVTLSCSPISGHRSVSWYQQTPGQGLQFLFEYFSETQRNKGNFPGRFSGRQFSNSRSEMNVSTLELGDSALYLCASREGGAGRLNTEAFFGQGTRLTVV.

This clonotype was observed a few times. This chain connects TRBV2 to TRBJ2-5; TRBD1 is a possible D gene (7 bases). V lost 7 bases and J 4 bases, leaving 16 bases between the germline ends. From germline, CDR1 is SNHLY and CDR2 FYNNEI. The CDR3 has 14 amino acids. CDR3 sequence: CASIRGTARETQYF. Here the CDR3 DNA reads TGTGCCAGCATTCGGGGGACAGCGCGAGAGACCCAGTACTTC.

In nucleotides, the CDR3 is TGTGCCAGCAGCCAGACAGGGTTGGGGCAAGCCCTCCACTTT. Translated, it gives CASSQTGLGQALHF. This rearrangement joins TRBV12-3 or TRBV12-4 to TRBJ1-6, with 7 nucleotides matching TRBD1. The CDR3 is made up of 14 amino acids. The junction had 13 bases not matched to a gene; V was cut back by 6 bases and J by 14 bases.